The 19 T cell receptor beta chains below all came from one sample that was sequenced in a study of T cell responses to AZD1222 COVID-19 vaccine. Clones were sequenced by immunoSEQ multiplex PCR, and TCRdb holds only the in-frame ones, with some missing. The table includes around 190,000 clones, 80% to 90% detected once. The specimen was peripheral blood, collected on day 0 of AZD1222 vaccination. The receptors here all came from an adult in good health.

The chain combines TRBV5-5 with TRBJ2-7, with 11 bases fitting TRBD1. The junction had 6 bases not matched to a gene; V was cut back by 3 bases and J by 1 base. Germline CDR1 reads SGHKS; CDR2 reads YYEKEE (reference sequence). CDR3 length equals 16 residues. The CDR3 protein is CASSYGQGALSYEQYF. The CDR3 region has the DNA TGTGCCAGCAGCTACGGACAGGGGGCGCTTTCCTACGAGCAGTACTTC.

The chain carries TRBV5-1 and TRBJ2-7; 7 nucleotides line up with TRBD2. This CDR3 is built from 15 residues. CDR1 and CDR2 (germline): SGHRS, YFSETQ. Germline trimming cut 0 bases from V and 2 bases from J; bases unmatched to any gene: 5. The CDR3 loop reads CASSLGAGATYEQYF. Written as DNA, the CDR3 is TGCGCCAGCAGCTTGGGGGCGGGAGCGACCTACGAGCAGTACTTC.

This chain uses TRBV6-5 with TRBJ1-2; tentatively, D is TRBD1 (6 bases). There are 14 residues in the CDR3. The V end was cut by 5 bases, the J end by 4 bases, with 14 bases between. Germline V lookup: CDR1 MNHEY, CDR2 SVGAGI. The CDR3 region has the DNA TGTGCCAGCAGTCGTTCGGACAGAGTCTATGGCTACACCTTC. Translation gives CASSRSDRVYGYTF.

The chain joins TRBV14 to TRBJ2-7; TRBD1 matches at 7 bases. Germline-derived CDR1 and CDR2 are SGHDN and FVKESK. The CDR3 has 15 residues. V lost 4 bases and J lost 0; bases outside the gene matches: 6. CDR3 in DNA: TGTGCCAGCAGCCTATCGGGACAGCCCTCCTACGAGCAGTACTTC. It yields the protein CASSLSGQPSYEQYF.

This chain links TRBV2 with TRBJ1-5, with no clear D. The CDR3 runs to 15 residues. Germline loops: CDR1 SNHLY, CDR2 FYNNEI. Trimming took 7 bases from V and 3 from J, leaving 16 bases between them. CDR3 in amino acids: CASKVGPDSNQPQHF. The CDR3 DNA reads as TGTGCCAGCAAAGTAGGGCCCGACTCCAATCAGCCCCAGCATTTT.

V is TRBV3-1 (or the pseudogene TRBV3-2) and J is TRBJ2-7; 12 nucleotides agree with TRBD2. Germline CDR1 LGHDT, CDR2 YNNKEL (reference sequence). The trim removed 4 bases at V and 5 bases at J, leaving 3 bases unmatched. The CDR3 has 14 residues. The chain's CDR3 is CASSPLAGGHEQYF. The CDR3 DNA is TGTGCCAGCAGCCCACTAGCGGGGGGCCACGAGCAGTACTTC.

The CDR3 loop reads CASSQEGQGHYGYTF. In nucleotides, the CDR3 is TGTGCCAGCAGCCAAGAAGGACAGGGGCACTATGGCTACACCTTC. The J gene is TRBJ1-2, the V gene TRBV4-2; 9 bases are a match to TRBD1. J lost 3 bases, V lost 0 bases, and 2 bases had no gene match. CDR1 is LGHNA, CDR2 YNFKEQ, per germline. The CDR3 consists of 15 residues.

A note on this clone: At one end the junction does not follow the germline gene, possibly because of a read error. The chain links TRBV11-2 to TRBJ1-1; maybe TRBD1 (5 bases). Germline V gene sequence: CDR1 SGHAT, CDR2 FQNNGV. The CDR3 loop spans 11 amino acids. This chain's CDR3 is CASSHGTEGLF. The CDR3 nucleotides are TGTGCCAGCAGCCATGGGACGGAGGGTTTGTTT.

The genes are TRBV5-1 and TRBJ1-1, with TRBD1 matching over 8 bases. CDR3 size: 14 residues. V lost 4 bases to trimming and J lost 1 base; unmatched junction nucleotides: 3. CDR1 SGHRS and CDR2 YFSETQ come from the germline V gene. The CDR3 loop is CASSVDRANTEAFF. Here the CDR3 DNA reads TGCGCCAGCAGCGTGGACAGGGCGAACACTGAAGCTTTCTTT.

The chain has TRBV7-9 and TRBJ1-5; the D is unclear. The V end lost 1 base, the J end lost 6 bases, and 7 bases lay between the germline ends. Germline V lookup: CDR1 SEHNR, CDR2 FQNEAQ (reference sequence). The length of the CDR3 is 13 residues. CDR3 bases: TGTGCCAGCAGCTTAGTCGTAGGTCAGCCCCAGCATTTT. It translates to CASSLVVGQPQHF.

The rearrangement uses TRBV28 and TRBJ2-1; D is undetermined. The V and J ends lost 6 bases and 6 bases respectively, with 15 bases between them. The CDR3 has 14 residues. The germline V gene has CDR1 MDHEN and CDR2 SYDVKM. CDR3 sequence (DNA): TGTGCCAGCAGCGCTGATCAGTGGGGCAATGAGCAGTTCTTC. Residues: CASSADQWGNEQFF. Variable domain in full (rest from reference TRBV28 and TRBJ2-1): DVKVTQSSRYLVKRTGEKVFLECVQDMDHENMFWYRQDPGLGLRLIYFSYDVKMKEKGDIPEGYSVSREKKERFSLILESASTNQTSMYLCASSADQWGNEQFFGPGTRLTVL.

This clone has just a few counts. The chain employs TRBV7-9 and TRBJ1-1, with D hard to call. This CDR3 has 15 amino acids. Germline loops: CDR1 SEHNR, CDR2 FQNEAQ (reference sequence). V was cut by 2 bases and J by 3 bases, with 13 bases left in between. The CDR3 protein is CASSLKKGPYTEAFF. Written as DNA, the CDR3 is TGTGCCAGCAGCTTAAAGAAGGGTCCCTACACTGAAGCTTTCTTT. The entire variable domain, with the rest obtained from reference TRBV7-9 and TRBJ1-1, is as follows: DTGVSQNPRHKITKRGQNVTFRCDPISEHNRLYWYRQTLGQGPEFLTYFQNEAQLEKSRLLSDRFSAERPKGSFSTLEIQRTEQGDSAMYLCASSLKKGPYTEAFFGQGTRLTVV.

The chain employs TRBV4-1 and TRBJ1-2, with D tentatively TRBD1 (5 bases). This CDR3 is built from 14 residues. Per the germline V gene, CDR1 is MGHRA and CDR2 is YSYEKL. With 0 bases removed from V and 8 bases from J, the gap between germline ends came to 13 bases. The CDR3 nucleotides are TGCGCCAGCAGCCAAGACCAGGGACCGTCGGGCTACACCTTC. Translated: CASSQDQGPSGYTF.

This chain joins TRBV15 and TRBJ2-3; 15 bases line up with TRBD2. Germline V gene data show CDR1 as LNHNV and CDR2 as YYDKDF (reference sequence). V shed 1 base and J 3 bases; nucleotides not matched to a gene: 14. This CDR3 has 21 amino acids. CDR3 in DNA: TGTGCCACCAGCAGAGGTGCGTCGCCGGGACTAGCGGGAGGTCGTACAGATACGCAGTATTTT. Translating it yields CATSRGASPGLAGGRTDTQYF.

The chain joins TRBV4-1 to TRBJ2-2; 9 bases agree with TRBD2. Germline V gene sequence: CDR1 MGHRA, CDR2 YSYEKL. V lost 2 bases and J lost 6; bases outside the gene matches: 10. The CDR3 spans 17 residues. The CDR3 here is CASSQFAGGPTPGELFF. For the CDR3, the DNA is TGCGCCAGCAGCCAATTCGCGGGAGGGCCAACCCCCGGGGAGCTGTTTTTT.

The CDR3 sequence is CASSLAGGNSPLHF. The CDR3, as DNA: TGTGCCAGCAGTTTGGCAGGGGGAAATTCACCCCTCCACTTT. The J gene is TRBJ1-6, the V gene TRBV28; 7 bases agree with TRBD1. The CDR3 totals 14 residues. Germline-derived CDR1 and CDR2 are MDHEN and SYDVKM. V shed 3 bases and J 7 bases; nucleotides not matched to a gene: 3. The variable domain in full, with the rest retrieved from reference TRBV28 and TRBJ1-6, is DVKVTQSSRYLVKRTGEKVFLECVQDMDHENMFWYRQDPGLGLRLIYFSYDVKMKEKGDIPEGYSVSREKKERFSLILESASTNQTSMYLCASSLAGGNSPLHFGNGTRLTVT.

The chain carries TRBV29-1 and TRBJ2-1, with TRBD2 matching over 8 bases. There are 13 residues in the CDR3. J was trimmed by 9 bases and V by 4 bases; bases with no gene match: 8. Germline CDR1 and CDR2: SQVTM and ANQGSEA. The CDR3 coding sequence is TGCAGCGTTGGAGTAGCGGGACTAGGTGAGCAGTTCTTC. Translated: CSVGVAGLGEQFF.

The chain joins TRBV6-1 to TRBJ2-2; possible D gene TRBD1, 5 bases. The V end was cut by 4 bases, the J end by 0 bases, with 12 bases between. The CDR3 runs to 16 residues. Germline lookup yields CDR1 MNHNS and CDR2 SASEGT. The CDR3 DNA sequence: TGTGCCAGCAGTGTCCAGGGTTTAGCGAACACCGGGGAGCTGTTTTTT. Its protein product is CASSVQGLANTGELFF.

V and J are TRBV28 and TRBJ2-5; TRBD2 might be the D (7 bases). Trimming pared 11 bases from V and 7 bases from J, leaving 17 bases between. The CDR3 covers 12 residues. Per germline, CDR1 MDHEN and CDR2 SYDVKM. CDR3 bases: TGTGCCCGCCGGAGGGGGGGCGGGACCCAGTACTTC. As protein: CARRRGGGTQYF.